The source of this T cell receptor beta chain is a study of long-term antiretroviral therapy in people with HIV. Trimming removed 1 base from V and 0 bases from J, with 1 base in between. Germline V gene sequence: CDR1 SGHVS, CDR2 FNYEAQ. The CDR3 covers 12 residues. Survey-level immunoSEQ v3.0 assays were run. Method: immunoSEQ multiplex PCR; TCRdb's copy keeps in-frame clones and lacks some. The sample holds tens of thousands of clones, about four fifths seen once. The specimen comprised unsorted PBMCs, sampled 0.3 years after starting antiretroviral therapy. The chain is built from TRBV7-6 and TRBJ2-7; unclear D gene. This TCR came from a man between 18 and 29 years old with HIV. In nucleotides, the CDR3 is TGTGCCAGCAGCTTAGGCTCCTACGAGCAGTACTTC. Its translation: CASSLGSYEQYF. The full variable domain, rest sourced from reference TRBV7-6 and TRBJ2-7, is GAGVSQSPRYKVTKRGQDVALRCDPISGHVSLYWYRQALGQGPEFLTYFNYEAQQDKSGLPNDRFSAERPEGSISTLTIQRTEQRDSAMYRCASSLGSYEQYFGPGTRLTVT.